The clone carrying this T cell receptor (beta chain) was counted at least ten times. TCRdb redid the calling of the 5' RACE reads with MiXCR, one entry per CDR3 protein. The table lists about 400,000 distinct CDR3 sequences, 6.2% of them singletons, with 14% to 15% in the top ten. Germline V lookup: CDR1 LGHNA, CDR2 YSLEER. This CDR3 is built from 13 residues. V was shortened by 4 bases and J by 4 bases, with 11 bases between the two germline ends. This sample was taken from a study of T cells after yellow fever vaccination. The source is a man aged 30 to 45 who received the YFV17D yellow fever vaccine. Specimen: PBMCs, collected 5 days after the yellow fever booster vaccination. This chain uses TRBV4-3 with TRBJ2-7, with a weak D call TRBD2 (6 bases). CDR3 nucleotides: TGCGCCAGCAGCCGTCCTGGGGGGTACGAGCAGTACTTC. Amino acids: CASSRPGGYEQYF.